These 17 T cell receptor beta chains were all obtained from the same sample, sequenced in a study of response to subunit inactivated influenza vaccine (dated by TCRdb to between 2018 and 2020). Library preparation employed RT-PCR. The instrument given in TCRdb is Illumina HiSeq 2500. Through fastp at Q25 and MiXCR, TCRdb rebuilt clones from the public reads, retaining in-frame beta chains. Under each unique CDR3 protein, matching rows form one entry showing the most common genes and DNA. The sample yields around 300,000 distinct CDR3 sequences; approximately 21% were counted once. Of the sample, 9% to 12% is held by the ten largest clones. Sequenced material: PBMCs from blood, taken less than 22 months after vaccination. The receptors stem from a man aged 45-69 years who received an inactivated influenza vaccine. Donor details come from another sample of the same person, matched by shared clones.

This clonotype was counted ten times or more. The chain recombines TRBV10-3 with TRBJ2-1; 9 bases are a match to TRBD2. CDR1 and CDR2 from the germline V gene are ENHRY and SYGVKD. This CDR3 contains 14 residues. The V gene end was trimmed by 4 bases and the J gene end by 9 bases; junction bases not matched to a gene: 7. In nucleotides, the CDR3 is TGTGCCATCAGTGCCGGACTAGCGCCGGCTGAGCAGTTCTTC. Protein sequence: CAISAGLAPAEQFF.

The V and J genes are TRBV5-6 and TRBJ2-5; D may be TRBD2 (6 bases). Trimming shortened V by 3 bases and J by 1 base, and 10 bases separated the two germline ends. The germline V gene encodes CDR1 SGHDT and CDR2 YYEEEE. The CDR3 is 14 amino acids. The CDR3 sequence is CASSWEATQETQYF. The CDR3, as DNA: TGTGCCAGCAGCTGGGAGGCAACCCAAGAGACCCAGTACTTC.

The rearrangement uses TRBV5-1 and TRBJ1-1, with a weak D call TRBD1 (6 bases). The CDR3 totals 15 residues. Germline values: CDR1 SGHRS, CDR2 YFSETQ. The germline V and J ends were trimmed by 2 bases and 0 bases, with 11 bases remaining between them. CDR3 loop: CASSLTGSVNTEAFF. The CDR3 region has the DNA TGCGCCAGCAGCTTAACAGGGTCGGTGAACACTGAAGCTTTCTTT.

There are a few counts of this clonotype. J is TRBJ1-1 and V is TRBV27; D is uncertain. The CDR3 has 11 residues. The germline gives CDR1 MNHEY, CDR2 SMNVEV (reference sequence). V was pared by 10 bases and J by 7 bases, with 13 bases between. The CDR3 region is CATLKGGEAFF. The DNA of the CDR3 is TGTGCCACGCTTAAGGGTGGTGAAGCTTTCTTT.

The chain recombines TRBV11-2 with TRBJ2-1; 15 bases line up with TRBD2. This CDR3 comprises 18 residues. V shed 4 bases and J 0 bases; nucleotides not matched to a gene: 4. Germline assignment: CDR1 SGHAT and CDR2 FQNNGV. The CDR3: CASSSGTSGGSSYNEQFF. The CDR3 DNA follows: TGTGCCAGCAGCTCCGGGACTAGCGGGGGGAGCTCCTACAATGAGCAGTTCTTC.

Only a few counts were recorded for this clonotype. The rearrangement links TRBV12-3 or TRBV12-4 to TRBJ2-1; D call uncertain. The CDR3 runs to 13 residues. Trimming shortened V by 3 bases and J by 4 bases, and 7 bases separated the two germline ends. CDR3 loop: CASSLVEYNEQFF. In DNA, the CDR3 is TGTGCCAGCAGTTTGGTCGAATACAATGAGCAGTTCTTC.

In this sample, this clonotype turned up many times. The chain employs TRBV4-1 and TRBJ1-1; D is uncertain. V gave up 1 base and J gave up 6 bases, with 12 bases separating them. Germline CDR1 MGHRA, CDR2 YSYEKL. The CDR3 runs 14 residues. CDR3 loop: CASSQGGFVAEAFF. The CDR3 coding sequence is TGCGCCAGCAGCCAAGGGGGTTTTGTGGCTGAAGCTTTCTTT.

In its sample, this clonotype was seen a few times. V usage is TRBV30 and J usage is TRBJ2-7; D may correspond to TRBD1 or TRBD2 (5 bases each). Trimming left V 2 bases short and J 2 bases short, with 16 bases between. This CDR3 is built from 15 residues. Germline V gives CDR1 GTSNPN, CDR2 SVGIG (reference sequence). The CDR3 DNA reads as TGTGCCTGGAGTAGCGGTCTGGGGCTCACCTACGAGCAGTACTTC. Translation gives CAWSSGLGLTYEQYF.

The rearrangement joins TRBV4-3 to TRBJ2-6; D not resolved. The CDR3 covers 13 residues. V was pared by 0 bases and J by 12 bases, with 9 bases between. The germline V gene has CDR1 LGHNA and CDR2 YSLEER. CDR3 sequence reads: CASSQDPVTVLTF. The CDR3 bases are TGCGCCAGCAGCCAAGACCCCGTTACCGTCCTGACTTTC.

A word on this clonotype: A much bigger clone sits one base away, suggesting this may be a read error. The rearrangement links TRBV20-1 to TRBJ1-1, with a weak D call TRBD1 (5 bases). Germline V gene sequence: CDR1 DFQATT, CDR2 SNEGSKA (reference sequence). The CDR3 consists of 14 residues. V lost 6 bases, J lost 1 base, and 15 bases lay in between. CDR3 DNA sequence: TGCAGTGCCCTGTTGGGGACTGAGAACACTGAAGCTTTCTTT. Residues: CSALLGTENTEAFF.

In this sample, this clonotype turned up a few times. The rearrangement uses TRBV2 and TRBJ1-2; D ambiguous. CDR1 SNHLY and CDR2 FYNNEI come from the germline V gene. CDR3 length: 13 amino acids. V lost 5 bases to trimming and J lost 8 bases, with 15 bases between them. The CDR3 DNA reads TGTGCCAGCAGTATGGAGGGAAAGTCGGGCTACACCTTC. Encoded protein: CASSMEGKSGYTF.

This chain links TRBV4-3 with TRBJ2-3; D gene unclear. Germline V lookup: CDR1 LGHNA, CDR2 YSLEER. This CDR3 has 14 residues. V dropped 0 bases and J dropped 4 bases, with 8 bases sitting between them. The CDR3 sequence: CASSQDLIPDTQYF. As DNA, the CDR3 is TGCGCCAGCAGCCAAGATCTCATTCCAGATACGCAGTATTTT.

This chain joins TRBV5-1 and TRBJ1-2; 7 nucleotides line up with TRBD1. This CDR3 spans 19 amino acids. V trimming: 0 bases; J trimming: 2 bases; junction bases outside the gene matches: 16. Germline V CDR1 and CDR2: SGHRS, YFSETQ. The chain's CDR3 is CASSLASVRGGRDNYGYTF. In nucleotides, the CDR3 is TGCGCCAGCAGCTTGGCCTCCGTCAGGGGGGGGCGCGACAACTATGGCTACACCTTC.

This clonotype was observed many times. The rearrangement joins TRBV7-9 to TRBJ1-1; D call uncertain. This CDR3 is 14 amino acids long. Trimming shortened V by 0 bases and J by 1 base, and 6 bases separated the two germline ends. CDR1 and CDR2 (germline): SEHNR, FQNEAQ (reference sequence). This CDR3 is CASSLAGSNTEAFF. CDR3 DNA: TGTGCCAGCAGCTTAGCCGGATCGAACACTGAAGCTTTCTTT.

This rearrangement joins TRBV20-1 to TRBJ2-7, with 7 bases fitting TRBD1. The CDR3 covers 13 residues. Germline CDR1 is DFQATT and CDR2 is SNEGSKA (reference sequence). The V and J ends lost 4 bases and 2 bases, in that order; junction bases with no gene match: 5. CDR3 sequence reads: CSANRDRTYEQYF. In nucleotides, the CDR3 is TGCAGTGCTAACCGGGACAGAACCTACGAGCAGTACTTC.

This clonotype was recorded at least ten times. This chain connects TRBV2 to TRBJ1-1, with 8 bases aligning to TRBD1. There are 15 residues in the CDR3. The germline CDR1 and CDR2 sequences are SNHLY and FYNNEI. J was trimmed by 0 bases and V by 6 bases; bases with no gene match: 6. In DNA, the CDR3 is TGTGCCAGCAGAGGGACAGGAAGAGTGAACACTGAAGCTTTCTTT. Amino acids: CASRGTGRVNTEAFF.

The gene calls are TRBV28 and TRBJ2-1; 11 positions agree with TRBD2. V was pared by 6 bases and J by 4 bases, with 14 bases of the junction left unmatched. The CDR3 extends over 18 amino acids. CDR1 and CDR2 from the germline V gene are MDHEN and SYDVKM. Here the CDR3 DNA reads TGTGCCAGCAGCACCGGGACAGGGAGACTAGCGGGGTACAATGAGCAGTTCTTC. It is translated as CASSTGTGRLAGYNEQFF.